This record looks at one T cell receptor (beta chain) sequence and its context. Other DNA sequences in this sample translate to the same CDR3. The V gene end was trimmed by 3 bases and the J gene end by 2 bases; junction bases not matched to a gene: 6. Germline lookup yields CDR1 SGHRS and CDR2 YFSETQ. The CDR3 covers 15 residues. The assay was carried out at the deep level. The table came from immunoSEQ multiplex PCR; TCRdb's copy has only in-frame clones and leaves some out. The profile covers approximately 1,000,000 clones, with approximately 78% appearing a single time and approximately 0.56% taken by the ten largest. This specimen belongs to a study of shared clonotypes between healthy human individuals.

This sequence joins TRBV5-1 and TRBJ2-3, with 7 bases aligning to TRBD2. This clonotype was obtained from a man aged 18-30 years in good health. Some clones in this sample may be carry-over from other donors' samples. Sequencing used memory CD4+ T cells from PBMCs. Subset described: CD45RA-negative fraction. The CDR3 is CASSSGSGYTDTQYF. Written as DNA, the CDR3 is TGCGCCAGCAGCTCCGGTAGCGGGTACACAGATACGCAGTATTTT.